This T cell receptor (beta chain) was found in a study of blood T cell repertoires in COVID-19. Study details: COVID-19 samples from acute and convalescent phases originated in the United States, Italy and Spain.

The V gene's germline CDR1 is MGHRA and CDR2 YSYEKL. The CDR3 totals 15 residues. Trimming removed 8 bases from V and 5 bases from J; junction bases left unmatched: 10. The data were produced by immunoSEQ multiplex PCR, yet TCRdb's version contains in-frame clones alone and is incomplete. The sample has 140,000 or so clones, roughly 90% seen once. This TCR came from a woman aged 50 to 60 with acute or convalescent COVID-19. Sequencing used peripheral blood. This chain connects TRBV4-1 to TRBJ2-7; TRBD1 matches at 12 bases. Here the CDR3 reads CASRAWGDRGHEQYF. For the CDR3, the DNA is TGCGCCAGCCGGGCCTGGGGGGACAGGGGGCACGAGCAGTACTTC.